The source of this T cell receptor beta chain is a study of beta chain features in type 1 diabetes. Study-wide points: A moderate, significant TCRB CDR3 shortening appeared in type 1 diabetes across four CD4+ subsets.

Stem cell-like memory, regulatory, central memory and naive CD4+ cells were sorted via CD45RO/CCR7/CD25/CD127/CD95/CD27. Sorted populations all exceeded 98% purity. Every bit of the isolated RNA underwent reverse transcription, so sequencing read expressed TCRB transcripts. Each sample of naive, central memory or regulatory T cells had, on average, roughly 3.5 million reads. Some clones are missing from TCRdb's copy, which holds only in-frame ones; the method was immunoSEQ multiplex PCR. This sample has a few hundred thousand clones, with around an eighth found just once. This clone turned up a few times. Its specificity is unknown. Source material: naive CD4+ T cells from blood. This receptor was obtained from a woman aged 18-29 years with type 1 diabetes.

CDR3 amino acids: CASSLAGPGTEAFF. The CDR3 DNA sequence: TGTGCCAGCAGCTTAGCAGGGCCGGGGACTGAAGCTTTCTTT. This chain uses TRBV7-9 with TRBJ1-1; D call uncertain. Trimming took 0 bases from V and 5 from J, leaving 10 bases between them. Germline V gene sequence: CDR1 SEHNR, CDR2 FQNEAQ (reference sequence). The CDR3 sequence is 14 residues long.